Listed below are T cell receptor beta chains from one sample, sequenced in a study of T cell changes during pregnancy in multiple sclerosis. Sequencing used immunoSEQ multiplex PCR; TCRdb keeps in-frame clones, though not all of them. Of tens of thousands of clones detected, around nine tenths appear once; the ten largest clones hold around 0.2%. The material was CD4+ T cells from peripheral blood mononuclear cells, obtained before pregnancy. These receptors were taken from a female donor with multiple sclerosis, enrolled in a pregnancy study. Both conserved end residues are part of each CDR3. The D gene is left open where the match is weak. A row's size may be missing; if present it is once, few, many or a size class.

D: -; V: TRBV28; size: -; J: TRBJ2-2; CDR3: CASSNRASNTGELFF; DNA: TGTGCCAGCAGTAACAGGGCTTCGAACACCGGGGAGCTGTTTTTT
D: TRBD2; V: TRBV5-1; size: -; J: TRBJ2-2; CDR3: CASSLVGTSGGPLNTGELFF; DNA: TGCGCCAGCAGCTTGGTTGGGACATCGGGAGGGCCGTTGAACACCGGGGAGCTGTTTTTT
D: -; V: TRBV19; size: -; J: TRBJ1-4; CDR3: CASSPHTATNEKLFF; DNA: TGTGCCAGTAGTCCGCACACAGCAACTAATGAAAAACTGTTTTTT
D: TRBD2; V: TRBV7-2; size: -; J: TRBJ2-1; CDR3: CASSLVGGAGRGGNEQFF; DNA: TGTGCCAGCAGCTTAGTGGGTGGGGCGGGGAGGGGTGGGAATGAGCAGTTCTTC
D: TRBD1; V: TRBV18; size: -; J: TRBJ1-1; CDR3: CASSLQGGNTEAFF; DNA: TGTGCCAGCTCGTTACAGGGGGGGAACACTGAAGCTTTCTTT
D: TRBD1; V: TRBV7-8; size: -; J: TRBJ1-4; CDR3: CASSITGGAANEKLFF; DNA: TGTGCCAGCAGCATTACAGGGGGTGCAGCTAATGAAAAACTGTTTTTT
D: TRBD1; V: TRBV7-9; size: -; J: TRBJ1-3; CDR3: CASSSPGGWAAGNTIYF; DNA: TGTGCCAGCAGCTCACCAGGGGGCTGGGCTGCTGGAAACACCATATATTTT
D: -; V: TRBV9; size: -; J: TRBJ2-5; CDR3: CASSVDPRRETQYF; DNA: TGTGCCAGCAGCGTAGATCCCAGGCGCGAGACCCAGTACTTC
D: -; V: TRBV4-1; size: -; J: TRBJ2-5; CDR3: CASSHSSNFQETQYF; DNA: TGCGCCAGCAGCCATTCTAGCAACTTCCAAGAGACCCAGTACTTC
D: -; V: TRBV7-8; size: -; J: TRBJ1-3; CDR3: CASSTRGGFPGNTIYF; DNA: TGTGCCAGCAGCACCCGGGGGGGATTTCCTGGAAACACCATATATTTT
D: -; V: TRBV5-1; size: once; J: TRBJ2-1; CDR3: CASSLGGRGQVEQFF; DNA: TGCGCCAGCAGCTTGGGAGGGCGGGGGCAGGTTGAGCAGTTCTTC
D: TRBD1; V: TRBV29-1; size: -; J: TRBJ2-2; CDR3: CSVDGTANTGELFF; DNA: TGCAGCGTTGACGGGACAGCGAACACCGGGGAGCTGTTTTTT
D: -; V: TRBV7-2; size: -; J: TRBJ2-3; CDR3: CAGSPVGDTQYF; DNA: TGTGCCGGCAGCCCTGTCGGAGATACGCAGTATTTT
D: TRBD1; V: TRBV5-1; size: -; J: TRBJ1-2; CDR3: CASSLEGAFGYTF; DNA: TGCGCCAGCAGCTTGGAGGGGGCGTTTGGCTACACCTTC
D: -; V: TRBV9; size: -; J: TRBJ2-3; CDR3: CASSRLQGFLTDTQYF; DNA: TGTGCCAGCAGTAGGCTCCAGGGTTTTCTCACAGATACGCAGTATTTT
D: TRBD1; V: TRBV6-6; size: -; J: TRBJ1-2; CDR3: CASSSPGTGPSYTF; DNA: TGTGCCAGCAGTTCCCCCGGGACAGGGCCGAGCTACACCTTC
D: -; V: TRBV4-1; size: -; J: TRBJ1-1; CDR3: CASSQGQGYLNTEAFF; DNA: TGCGCCAGCAGCCAAGGGCAGGGTTATTTGAACACTGAAGCTTTCTTT
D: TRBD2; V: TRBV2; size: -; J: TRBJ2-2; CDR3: CASIGEGRNTGELFF; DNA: TGTGCCAGCATAGGGGAGGGGCGGAACACCGGGGAGCTGTTTTTT
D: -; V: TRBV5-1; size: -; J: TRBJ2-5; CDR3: CASSELPSETQYF; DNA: TGCGCCAGCAGCGAACTACCCTCGGAGACCCAGTACTTC
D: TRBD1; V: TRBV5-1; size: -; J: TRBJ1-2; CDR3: CASTPERQGLYGYTF; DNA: TGCGCCAGCACCCCCGAACGACAGGGTTTGTATGGCTACACCTTC
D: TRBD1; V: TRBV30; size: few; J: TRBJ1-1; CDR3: CAWSVLGGGFEAFF; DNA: TGTGCCTGGAGTGTATTAGGAGGGGGCTTTGAAGCTTTCTTT
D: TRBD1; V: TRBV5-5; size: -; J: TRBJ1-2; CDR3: CASSRDRALAGYTF; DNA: TGTGCCAGCAGTCGCGACAGGGCCCTGGCGGGCTACACCTTC
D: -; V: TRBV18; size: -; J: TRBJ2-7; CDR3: CASSPTGNSYEQYF; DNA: TGTGCCAGTTCACCAACAGGCAACTCCTACGAGCAGTACTTC
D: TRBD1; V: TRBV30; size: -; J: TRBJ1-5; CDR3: CAWSRIGTGTYSNQPQHF; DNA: TGTGCCTGGAGTAGAATTGGGACAGGAACCTATAGCAATCAGCCCCAGCATTTT
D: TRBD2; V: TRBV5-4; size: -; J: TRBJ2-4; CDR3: CASSRTGTTKNIQYF; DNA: TGTGCCAGCAGCCGAACCGGGACTACCAAAAACATTCAGTACTTC
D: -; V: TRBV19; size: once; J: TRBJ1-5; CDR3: CASSNPGISNQPQHF; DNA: TGTGCCAGTAGTAACCCAGGGATATCTAATCAGCCCCAGCATTTT
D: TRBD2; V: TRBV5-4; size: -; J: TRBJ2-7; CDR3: CASSALAGGFAEQYF; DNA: TGTGCCAGCAGCGCCCTAGCGGGAGGGTTTGCCGAGCAGTACTTC
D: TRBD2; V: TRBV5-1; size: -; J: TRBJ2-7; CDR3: CASSLTSGGYSYEQYF; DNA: TGCGCCAGCAGCTTGACTAGCGGGGGTTACTCCTACGAGCAGTACTTC
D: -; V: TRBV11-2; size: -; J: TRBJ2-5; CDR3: CASSTRQQETQYF; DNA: TGTGCCAGCAGCACCCGACAGCAAGAGACCCAGTACTTC
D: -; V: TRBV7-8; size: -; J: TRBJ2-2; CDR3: CASTGSNAGELFF; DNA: TGTGCCAGTACAGGGTCTAACGCCGGGGAGCTGTTTTTT
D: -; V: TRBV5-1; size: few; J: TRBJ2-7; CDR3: CASSILTGYEQYF; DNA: TGCGCCAGCAGCATACTTACAGGCTACGAGCAGTACTTC
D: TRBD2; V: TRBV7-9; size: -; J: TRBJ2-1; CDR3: CASSLALAGIWIGNEQFF; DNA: TGTGCCAGCAGCTTAGCCCTAGCGGGAATATGGATTGGCAATGAGCAGTTCTTC
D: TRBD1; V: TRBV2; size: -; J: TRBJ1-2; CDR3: CASIFIPGQTNYGYTF; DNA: TGTGCCAGCATATTTATTCCGGGACAGACTAACTATGGCTACACCTTC
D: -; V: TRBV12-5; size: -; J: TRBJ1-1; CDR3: CASGLGRGSKPITEAFF; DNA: TGTGCTAGTGGTTTGGGCAGGGGCAGTAAGCCTATAACTGAAGCTTTCTTT
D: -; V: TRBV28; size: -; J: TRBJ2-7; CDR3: CASTDRILSSYEQYF; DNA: TGTGCCAGCACTGACAGGATTTTAAGCTCCTACGAGCAGTACTTC
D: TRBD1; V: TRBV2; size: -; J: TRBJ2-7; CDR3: CASSEAGQGDSYEQYF; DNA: TGTGCCAGCAGTGAAGCGGGACAGGGGGACTCCTACGAGCAGTACTTC
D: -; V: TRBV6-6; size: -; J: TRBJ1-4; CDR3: CASSYSSRNEKLFF; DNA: TGTGCCAGCAGTTACTCGAGTAGAAATGAAAAACTGTTTTTT
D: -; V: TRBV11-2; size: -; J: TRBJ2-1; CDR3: CASSGGLAYNEQFF; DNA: TGTGCCAGCAGCGGCGGACTGGCCTACAATGAGCAGTTCTTC
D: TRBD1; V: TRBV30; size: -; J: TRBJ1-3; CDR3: CAWGPGQGSGNTIYF; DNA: TGTGCCTGGGGACCTGGACAGGGCTCTGGAAACACCATATATTTT
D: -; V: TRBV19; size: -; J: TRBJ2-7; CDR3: CALYRENGEQYF; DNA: TGTGCCCTTTACAGGGAAAACGGCGAGCAGTACTTC
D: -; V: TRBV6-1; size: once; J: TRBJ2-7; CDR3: CASSALYEQYF; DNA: TGTGCCAGCAGTGCCCTCTACGAGCAGTACTTC
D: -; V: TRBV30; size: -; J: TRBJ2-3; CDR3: CAWSTDADTQYF; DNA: TGTGCCTGGAGTACAGACGCAGATACGCAGTATTTT
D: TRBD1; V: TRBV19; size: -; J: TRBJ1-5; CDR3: CASTTRGAGNQPQHF; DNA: TGTGCCAGTACCACCAGGGGGGCCGGCAATCAGCCCCAGCATTTT
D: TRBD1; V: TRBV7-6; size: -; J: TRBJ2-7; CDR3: CASSRDRGREQYF; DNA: TGTGCCAGCAGCCGCGACAGGGGGCGAGAGCAGTACTTC
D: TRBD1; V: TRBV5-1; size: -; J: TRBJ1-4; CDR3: CASSLEGQGGKLFF; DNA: TGCGCCAGCAGCTTGGAAGGACAGGGGGGAAAACTGTTTTTT
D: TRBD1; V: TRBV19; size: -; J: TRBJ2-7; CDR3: CASSRTGGEPYEQYF; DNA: TGTGCCAGTAGCCGGACAGGGGGCGAACCCTACGAGCAGTACTTC
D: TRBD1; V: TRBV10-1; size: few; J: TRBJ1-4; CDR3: CASLRDRVQREKLFF; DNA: TGCGCCAGCCTCCGGGACAGGGTTCAGCGAGAAAAACTGTTTTTT
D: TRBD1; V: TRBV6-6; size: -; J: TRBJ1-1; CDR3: CASSWTRTGGDTEAFF; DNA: TGTGCCAGCAGTTGGACCCGGACAGGGGGAGACACTGAAGCTTTCTTT
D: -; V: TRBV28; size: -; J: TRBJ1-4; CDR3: CASSAPGSGGNEKLFF; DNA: TGTGCCAGCAGTGCCCCAGGGAGCGGGGGAAATGAAAAACTGTTTTTT
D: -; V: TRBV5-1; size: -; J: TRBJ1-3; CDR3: CASSSQIQGYDNTIYF; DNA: TGCGCCAGCAGCTCCCAAATACAGGGATATGACAACACCATATATTTT
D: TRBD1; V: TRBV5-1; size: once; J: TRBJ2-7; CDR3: CASSWTGGPHEQYF; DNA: TGCGCCAGCAGCTGGACAGGGGGCCCCCACGAGCAGTACTTC